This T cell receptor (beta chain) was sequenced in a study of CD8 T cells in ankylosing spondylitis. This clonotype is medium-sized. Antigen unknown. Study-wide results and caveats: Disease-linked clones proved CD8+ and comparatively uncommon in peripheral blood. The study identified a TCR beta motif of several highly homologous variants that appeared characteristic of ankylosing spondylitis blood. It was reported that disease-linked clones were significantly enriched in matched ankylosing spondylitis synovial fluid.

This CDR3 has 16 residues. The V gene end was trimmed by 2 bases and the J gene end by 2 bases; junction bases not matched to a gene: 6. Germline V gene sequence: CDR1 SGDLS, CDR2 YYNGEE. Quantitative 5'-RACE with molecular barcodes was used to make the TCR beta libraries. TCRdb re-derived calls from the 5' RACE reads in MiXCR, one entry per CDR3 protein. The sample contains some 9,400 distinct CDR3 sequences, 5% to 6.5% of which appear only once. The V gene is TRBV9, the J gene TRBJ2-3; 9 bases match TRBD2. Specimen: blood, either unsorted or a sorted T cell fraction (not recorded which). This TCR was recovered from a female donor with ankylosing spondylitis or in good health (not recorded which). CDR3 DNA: TGTGCCAGCAGCGTGGCTAGCGGGGAGGACACAGATACGCAGTATTTT. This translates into CASSVASGEDTDTQYF.